The rows below give T cell receptor beta chains drawn from one sample of a study of blood T cell repertoires in COVID-19. TCRdb keeps only in-frame clones here, not all; method: immunoSEQ multiplex PCR. The table has about 350,000 clones, roughly 86% seen once. The source material was PBMCs or T cells enriched from blood (not recorded which). Receptors were obtained from a woman in her 30s who had recovered from COVID-19. CDR3s include the opening cysteine and the closing phenylalanine or tryptophan. The D gene is left open where the match is weak. The size entry is marked missing in some rows and otherwise reads once, few, many or a size class.

D gene	clone size	V gene	J gene	CDR3 DNA	CDR3 protein
TRBD1	once	TRBV4-1	TRBJ2-3	TGCGCCAGCAGCCAGGACAGGGCGCGCACAGATACGCAGTATTTT	CASSQDRARTDTQYF
.	.	TRBV19	TRBJ2-7	TGTGCCAGTAGCCATCCCGAACAGGCGAAATACTTC	CASSHPEQAKYF
.	.	TRBV18	TRBJ2-5	TGTGCCAGCTCACCACCGAACAGTAGACAAGAGACCCAGTACTTC	CASSPPNSRQETQYF
.	.	TRBV19	TRBJ1-4	TGTGCCAGTAGTGGCTTGAATGAAAAACTGTTTTTT	CASSGLNEKLFF
TRBD1	.	TRBV5-1	TRBJ1-1	TGCGCCAGCAGCTTGGTGGCGGCAGGGGGAGCTGAAGCTTTCTTT	CASSLVAAGGAEAFF
.	.	TRBV29-1	TRBJ2-5	TGCAGCGACTCTGGTGACCCAGGGACCCAGTACTTC	CSDSGDPGTQYF
.	.	TRBV28	TRBJ1-1	TGTGCCAGCAGTTTAAGTAAGGGGTCCACTGAAGCTTTCTTT	CASSLSKGSTEAFF
.	.	TRBV30	TRBJ2-3	TGTGCCTGGAGTGGGGGCAGCACAGATACGCAGTATTTT	CAWSGGSTDTQYF
.	.	TRBV24-1	TRBJ2-1	TGTGCCACCAGTGATTTATCAGGGGAGCAGTTCTTC	CATSDLSGEQFF
.	.	TRBV5-1	TRBJ2-5	TGCGCCAGCAGCCTAGACTCCCGGGAGACCCAGTACTTC	CASSLDSRETQYF
.	.	TRBV12-2	TRBJ2-4	TGTGCAAGTCGCTCCAGGCATCCCAAAAACATTCAGTACTTC	CASRSRHPKNIQYF
.	.	TRBV2	TRBJ1-2	TGTGCCAGCATCATGGAGGTTACCTATGGCTACACCTTC	CASIMEVTYGYTF
.	.	TRBV2	TRBJ1-2	TGTGCCAGCAGTGAGTTTAGGGGTCCGATATTCCACACCTTC	CASSEFRGPIFHTF
.	.	TRBV24-1	TRBJ2-2	TGTGCCACCAGTGATTTGACAGTGGACACCGGGGAGCTGTTTTTT	CATSDLTVDTGELFF